The clone carrying this T cell receptor (beta chain) was seen ten or more times. The investigators amplified TCR beta CDR3 regions from RNA transcripts. The TCR CDR3 was amplified in a first-round RT-PCR using the HTBI primer set. TCRdb re-called the multiplex PCR reads with MiXCR, one entry per CDR3 protein. This table holds around 250,000 distinct CDR3 sequences, less than 20% found once. The ends were cut back, 3 bases at V and 0 bases at J, with 5 bases in the middle. This CDR3 spans 13 amino acids. These data come from a study of T cells in Graves' hyperthyroidism and ophthalmopathy. The specimen was blood. The TCR sequence derives from a woman aged 18-29 years with Graves' ophthalmopathy. The genes are TRBV12-3 or TRBV12-4 and TRBJ1-1; D is undetermined. In nucleotides, the CDR3 is TGTGCCAGCAGTTTCTCTATGAACACTGAAGCTTTCTTT. Residues: CASSFSMNTEAFF.